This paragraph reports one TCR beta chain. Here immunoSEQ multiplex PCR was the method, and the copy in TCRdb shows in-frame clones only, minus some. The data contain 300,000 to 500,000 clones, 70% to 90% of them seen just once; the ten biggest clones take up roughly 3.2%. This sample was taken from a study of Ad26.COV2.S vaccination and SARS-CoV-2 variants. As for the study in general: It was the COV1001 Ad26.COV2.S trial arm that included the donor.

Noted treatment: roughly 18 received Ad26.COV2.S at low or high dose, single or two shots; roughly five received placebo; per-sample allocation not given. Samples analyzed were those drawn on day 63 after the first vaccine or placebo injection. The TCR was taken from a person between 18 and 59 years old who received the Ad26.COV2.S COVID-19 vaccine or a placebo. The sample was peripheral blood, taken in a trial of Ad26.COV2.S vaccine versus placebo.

The CDR3 spells CASSSRVGTGDSPLHF. The DNA of the CDR3 is TGCGCCAGCAGCTCAAGAGTCGGCACCGGGGATTCACCCCTCCACTTT. The chain couples TRBV4-1 to TRBJ1-6; no reliable D call. The V and J ends lost 5 bases and 8 bases respectively, with 19 bases between them. Germline-derived CDR1 and CDR2 are MGHRA and YSYEKL. The CDR3 has 16 amino acids.